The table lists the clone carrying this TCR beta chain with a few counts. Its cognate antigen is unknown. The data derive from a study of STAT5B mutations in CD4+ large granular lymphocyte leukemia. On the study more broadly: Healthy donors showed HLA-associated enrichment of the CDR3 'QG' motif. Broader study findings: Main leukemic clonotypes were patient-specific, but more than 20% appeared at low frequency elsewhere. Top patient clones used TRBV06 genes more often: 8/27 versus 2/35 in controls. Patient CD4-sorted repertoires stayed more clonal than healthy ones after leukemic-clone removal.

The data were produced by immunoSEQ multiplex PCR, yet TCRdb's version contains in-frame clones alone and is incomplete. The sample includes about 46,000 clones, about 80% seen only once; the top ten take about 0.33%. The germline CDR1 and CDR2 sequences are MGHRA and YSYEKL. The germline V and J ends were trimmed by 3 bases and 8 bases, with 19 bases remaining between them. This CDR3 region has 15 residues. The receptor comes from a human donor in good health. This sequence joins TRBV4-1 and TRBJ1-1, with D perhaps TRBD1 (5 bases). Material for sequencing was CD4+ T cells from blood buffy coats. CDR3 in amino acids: CASSQLNRLHIEAFF. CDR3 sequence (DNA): TGCGCCAGCAGCCAGTTAAACAGGCTACATATCGAAGCTTTCTTT.